One and the same sample provided the 32 T cell receptor beta chains below, sequenced in a study of shared clonotypes between healthy human individuals. Clones were sequenced by immunoSEQ multiplex PCR, and TCRdb holds only the in-frame ones, with some missing. The sample comprises about 1.1 million clones, approximately 80% of which are singletons, and under 0.65% rests with the top ten. Sequencing was performed on memory CD4+ T cells from PBMCs. The subset: CD45RA-negative fraction. The receptors derive from a man between 18 and 29 years old in good health. Some clones in this sample may be carry-over from other donors' samples.

This chain joins TRBV4-2 and TRBJ2-3, with a tentative D call TRBD2 (6 bases). This CDR3 is built from 16 residues. V was clipped by 1 base and J by 4 bases, with 15 bases between them. Per the germline V gene, CDR1 is LGHNA and CDR2 is YNFKEQ. The CDR3 nucleotides read TGTGCCAGCAGCCAAGTGGGGTTTGGCGGGGCAGATACGCAGTATTTT. Its translation is CASSQVGFGGADTQYF.

V and J are TRBV2 and TRBJ2-1; TRBD2 agrees at 11 bases. Germline CDR1 is SNHLY and CDR2 is FYNNEI. The CDR3 has 13 amino acids. Unmatched junction bases numbered 2, after V lost 9 bases and J lost 4 bases. CDR3 DNA sequence: TGTGCCAGGGGGACTAGCGGTTACAATGAGCAGTTCTTC. Translation: CARGTSGYNEQFF.

The chain links TRBV27 to TRBJ2-5; TRBD2 aligns across 10 bases. The end of the DNA aligns better with TRBJ2-7, so the J call may be wrong. Germline lookup yields CDR1 MNHEY and CDR2 SMNVEV (reference sequence). The CDR3 has 15 amino acids. The DNA of the CDR3 is TGTGCCAGCAGTTTAAAGGCTAGCGGGAGCAACGAGCAGTACTTC. This gives the protein CASSLKASGSNEQYF.

This chain joins TRBV6-5 and TRBJ1-2, with 11 bases fitting TRBD1. CDR3 length: 15 amino acids. Germline CDR1 reads MNHEY; CDR2 reads SVGAGI. V was pared by 2 bases and J by 6 bases, with 5 bases of the junction left unmatched. CDR3 nucleotide sequence: TGTGCCAGCAGTTACCGGGACAGGGGGGTCGATGGCTACACCTTC. It codes for CASSYRDRGVDGYTF.

This chain links TRBV29-1 with TRBJ2-1; 14 bases are a match to TRBD2. The length of the CDR3 is 17 residues. The V segment lost 7 bases and the J segment 8 bases; nucleotides outside the gene matches: 16. CDR1 is SQVTM, CDR2 ANQGSEA, per germline. As DNA, the CDR3 is TGCAGCGGCATCCCCGGACTAGCGGGAGGACTTGGGGATGAGCAGTTCTTC. Encoded protein: CSGIPGLAGGLGDEQFF.

This clone showed up many times. This sequence joins TRBV28 and TRBJ2-3, with 9 bases aligning to TRBD2. J was trimmed by 1 base and V by 2 bases; bases with no gene match: 1. The CDR3 has 15 residues. Germline V gene data show CDR1 as MDHEN and CDR2 as SYDVKM. Here the CDR3 reads CASSLIAGGTDTQYF. The DNA of the CDR3 is TGTGCCAGCAGTTTAATAGCGGGAGGCACAGATACGCAGTATTTT.

V and J are TRBV28 and TRBJ2-2; 8 bases match TRBD2. Trimming at V came to 5 bases and at J to 5 bases, leaving 7 bases not matched to a gene. Germline V gives CDR1 MDHEN, CDR2 SYDVKM. The CDR3 contains 15 residues. CDR3: CASSRTSRWTGELFF. Written as DNA, the CDR3 is TGTGCCAGCAGTCGGACTAGCCGGTGGACCGGGGAGCTGTTTTTT.

This clone has more than one count but fewer than ten. Other DNA sequences in the sample encode the same CDR3. J is TRBJ1-1 and V is TRBV28, with D maybe TRBD1 (5 bases). The V end was cut by 5 bases, the J end by 4 bases, with 14 bases between. The CDR3 is 14 amino acids. CDR1 is MDHEN and CDR2 is SYDVKM in the germline V gene. In DNA, the CDR3 is TGTGCCAGCAGTCTTGGGACTGGAGGCACTGAAGCTTTCTTT. It translates to CASSLGTGGTEAFF.

The chain employs TRBV5-1 and TRBJ2-3; 7 bases align to TRBD2. Germline CDR1 is SGHRS and CDR2 is YFSETQ. CDR3 length equals 14 residues. Trimming at V came to 2 bases and at J to 5 bases, leaving 5 bases not matched to a gene. In DNA, the CDR3 is TGCGCCAGCAGCTTAGGGACTATTCAAGATACGCAGTATTTT. This codes for CASSLGTIQDTQYF.

Regarding this clone: Other DNA sequences in this sample translate to the same CDR3. The V gene is TRBV5-4, the J gene TRBJ1-1; 7 bases are a match to TRBD1. Trimming cost V 4 bases and J 1 base; bases outside gene matches: 7. CDR3 length equals 15 residues. The V gene's germline CDR1 is SGHNT and CDR2 YYREEE (reference sequence). CDR3 bases: TGTGCCAGCAGCCCAGGGGGGACGGAGAACACTGAAGCTTTCTTT. Protein sequence: CASSPGGTENTEAFF.

J is TRBJ2-3 and V is TRBV9, with D possibly TRBD2 on 6 matching bases. Trimming cost V 2 bases and J 5 bases, with 18 bases left between them. This CDR3 is built from 16 residues. Germline CDR1 is SGDLS and CDR2 is YYNGEE. CDR3 sequence: CASSVLDRDLIDTQYF. The CDR3 bases are TGTGCCAGCAGCGTTCTTGACCGGGACTTAATAGATACGCAGTATTTT.

The V and J genes are TRBV28 and TRBJ2-7; D is possibly TRBD2 (6 bases). The CDR3 loop spans 13 amino acids. V lost 10 bases and J lost 2, with 15 bases in between. Germline CDR1 reads MDHEN; CDR2 reads SYDVKM. The CDR3 here is CATHGTYTYEQYF. The CDR3 DNA reads as TGTGCCACCCACGGGACTTACACCTACGAGCAGTACTTC.

A word on this clone: This sample includes further DNA sequences coding for the same CDR3. The V and J genes are TRBV30 and TRBJ1-5, with 7 bases matching TRBD1. The CDR3 extends over 13 amino acids. J was trimmed by 6 bases and V by 1 base; bases with no gene match: 3. Germline CDR1 is GTSNPN and CDR2 is SVGIG (reference sequence). The CDR3 DNA reads as TGTGCCTGGAGTGACAGGGGAAGTCAGCCCCAGCATTTT. It is translated as CAWSDRGSQPQHF.

Notes on this clone: One end of the junction is discordant with germline, which a read error may explain. Other DNA sequences from this sample encode an identical CDR3 as well. V gene TRBV11-2 combines with J gene TRBJ2-7, with unresolved D. From germline, CDR1 is SGHAT and CDR2 FQNNGV. This CDR3 comprises 14 residues. The CDR3 DNA reads TGCGCCAGCAGCCCGGGTACACGGAACTACGAGCAGTACTTC. It specifies CASSPGTRNYEQYF.

This rearrangement joins TRBV7-9 to TRBJ1-1, with D hard to call. Trimming removed 1 base from V and 0 bases from J, with 18 bases in between. Germline CDR1 SEHNR, CDR2 FQNEAQ (reference sequence). CDR3 length: 18 residues. CDR3 residues: CASSLGGLRAGMNTEAFF. DNA of the CDR3: TGTGCCAGCAGCTTAGGTGGATTGCGGGCGGGGATGAACACTGAAGCTTTCTTT.

The chain employs TRBV27 and TRBJ2-1; 10 bases are a match to TRBD2. The length of the CDR3 is 17 residues. The germline gives CDR1 MNHEY, CDR2 SMNVEV (reference sequence). With 7 bases clipped from V and 7 bases from J, the junction kept 16 bases outside the gene matches. The CDR3, as DNA: TGTGCCAGCAACACCGCCCTTAGCGGGAGGCAGCAGAATGAGCAGTTCTTC. Amino acid sequence: CASNTALSGRQQNEQFF.

As to this clone: The same CDR3 also results from other DNA sequences found in this sample. The rearrangement joins TRBV30 to TRBJ2-3; D perhaps matches TRBD2 (5 bases). V was trimmed by 5 bases and J by 3 bases, leaving 12 bases between them. Germline CDR1 is GTSNPN and CDR2 is SVGIG (reference sequence). The CDR3 sequence is 13 residues long. This CDR3 is CAWELGGTDTQYF. In nucleotides, the CDR3 is TGTGCCTGGGAGTTAGGAGGAACAGATACGCAGTATTTT.

In its sample, this clone was seen a few times. The V gene is TRBV7-4, the J gene TRBJ1-5; 10 bases are a match to TRBD1. Trimming took 4 bases from V and 5 from J; bases not matched to a gene: 8. This CDR3 contains 16 residues. The germline V gene has CDR1 SGHVT and CDR2 SQSDAQ. Here the CDR3 DNA reads TGTGCCAGCAGCTCAAAACTCGACAGGGGGCATCAGCCCCAGCATTTT. Translating it yields CASSSKLDRGHQPQHF.

The rearrangement uses TRBV28 and TRBJ1-2; no clear D. The germline gives CDR1 MDHEN, CDR2 SYDVKM. The CDR3 is 12 amino acids. V was pared by 7 bases and J by 6 bases, with 12 bases between. DNA of the CDR3: TGTGCCAGCAAAGCCCCGACCCATGGCTACACCTTC. Amino acid sequence: CASKAPTHGYTF.

J is TRBJ1-1 and V is TRBV11-3; no reliable D call. Trimming pared 5 bases from V and 5 bases from J, leaving 12 bases between. This CDR3 region has 13 residues. Germline loops: CDR1 SGHNT, CDR2 YENEEA. The CDR3 reads CASSIGEETEAFF. The CDR3 DNA reads as TGTGCCAGCAGCATCGGGGAGGAGACTGAAGCTTTCTTT.

This chain connects TRBV5-8 to TRBJ2-5, with 8 nucleotides matching TRBD1. From germline, CDR1 is SGHTS and CDR2 YDEGEE. This CDR3 spans 16 amino acids. Trimming removed 0 bases from V and 5 bases from J; junction bases left unmatched: 9. CDR3 DNA: TGTGCCAGCAGCTTGGGCAGGACAGGGTTATTTGAGACCCAGTACTTC. Encoded protein: CASSLGRTGLFETQYF.

The gene calls are TRBV9 and TRBJ2-3; possibly TRBD2 for D (5 bases). V lost 4 bases to trimming and J lost 1 base, with 7 bases between them. The CDR3 runs to 13 residues. Germline lookup yields CDR1 SGDLS and CDR2 YYNGEE. CDR3 sequence (DNA): TGTGCCAGCAGCTATAGCGGCACAGATACGCAGTATTTT. This sequence encodes CASSYSGTDTQYF.

Comments on this clone: Other DNA sequences in this specimen translate into the identical CDR3. The CDR3 nucleotides are TGCAGCGTTGACCGGGGCGGCACAGATACGCAGTATTTT. It specifies CSVDRGGTDTQYF. This chain links TRBV29-1 with TRBJ2-3; the D gene could be TRBD1 or TRBD2 (5 bases each). V lost 3 bases to trimming and J lost 1 base, with 8 bases between them. Germline CDR1 reads SQVTM; CDR2 reads ANQGSEA. The CDR3 has 13 residues.

This clone was seen only a few times. V usage is TRBV6-1 and J usage is TRBJ2-1; the match to TRBD2 covers 16 bases. This CDR3 is built from 16 residues. The germline gives CDR1 MNHNS, CDR2 SASEGT. Losses at the gene ends were 4 bases for V and 10 bases for J; bases not matched to a gene: 7. The CDR3: CASSGGTSGRAGEQFF. The DNA of the CDR3 is TGTGCCAGCAGTGGGGGGACTAGCGGGAGGGCCGGGGAGCAGTTCTTC.

The chain combines TRBV27 with TRBJ1-5, with D tentatively TRBD1 (6 bases). This CDR3 has 15 amino acids. Germline lookup yields CDR1 MNHEY and CDR2 SMNVEV (reference sequence). V was trimmed by 3 bases and J by 1 base, leaving 10 bases between them. For the CDR3, the DNA is TGTGCCAGCAGTTTTGGTAGGGGGAGCAATCAGCCCCAGCATTTT. Protein product: CASSFGRGSNQPQHF.

The V call is TRBV7-9, the J call TRBJ2-5; the D gene could be TRBD1 or TRBD2 (5 bases each). Between the trimmed V and J ends, which lost 3 bases and 4 bases, there was a span of 9 bases. The CDR3 extends over 13 amino acids. Germline CDR1 reads SEHNR; CDR2 reads FQNEAQ (reference sequence). CDR3 sequence (DNA): TGTGCCAGCAGCTTCCCAGGGACAGAGACCCAGTACTTC. This encodes CASSFPGTETQYF.

The chain combines TRBV19 with TRBJ1-4; D is undetermined. The CDR3 is 15 residues long. V dropped 9 bases and J dropped 2 bases, with 16 bases sitting between them. Germline V gene lookup returns CDR1 LNHDA and CDR2 SQIVND (reference sequence). The CDR3 DNA reads as TGTGCCAGAAAAATCAGGCAGATCACTAATGAAAAACTGTTTTTT. Its protein is CARKIRQITNEKLFF.

Of note for this clone: Other DNA sequences from this sample encode an identical CDR3 as well. The chain couples TRBV5-1 to TRBJ1-1, with 7 positions matching TRBD1. Germline V CDR1 and CDR2: SGHRS, YFSETQ. This CDR3 has 15 amino acids. Trimming took 0 bases from V and 1 from J; bases not matched to a gene: 3. The CDR3 sequence: CASSLGGTANTEAFF. For the CDR3, the DNA is TGCGCCAGCAGCTTGGGAGGGACAGCGAACACTGAAGCTTTCTTT.

This clone was detected a few times. This chain connects TRBV11-2 to TRBJ2-5, with 7 bases identical to TRBD1. Germline-derived CDR1 and CDR2 are SGHAT and FQNNGV. The V segment lost 1 base and the J segment 6 bases; nucleotides outside the gene matches: 8. This CDR3 has 15 residues. The CDR3 sequence: CASSLVRGRTQTQYF. Here the CDR3 DNA reads TGTGCCAGCAGCTTAGTTAGGGGGCGCACCCAGACCCAGTACTTC. The complete variable domain, with remaining parts taken from reference TRBV11-2 and TRBJ2-5, reads EAGVAQSPRYKIIEKRQSVAFWCNPISGHATLYWYQQILGQGPKLLIQFQNNGVVDDSQLPKDRFSAERLKGVDSTLKIQPAKLEDSAVYLCASSLVRGRTQTQYFGPGTRLLVL.

The chain employs TRBV5-6 and TRBJ2-5; possible D gene TRBD1, 6 bases. V dropped 7 bases and J dropped 5 bases, with 15 bases sitting between them. The CDR3 length is 13 residues. Germline V gene sequence: CDR1 SGHDT, CDR2 YYEEEE. The CDR3 DNA reads as TGTGCCAGCCACAGGGACGCCGACGAGACCCAGTACTTC. Amino acid sequence: CASHRDADETQYF.

This clone was counted once. The V gene is TRBV5-4, the J gene TRBJ2-5; D remains unclear. The germline gives CDR1 SGHNT, CDR2 YYREEE (reference sequence). This CDR3 comprises 15 residues. Trimming took 4 bases from V and 4 from J, leaving 17 bases between them. DNA of the CDR3: TGTGCCAGCAGCCCAGCCGTGGAGATTACAGAGACCCAGTACTTC. Translating it yields CASSPAVEITETQYF.

The genes are TRBV6-6 and TRBJ2-1, with 8 bases identical to TRBD2. The CDR3 spans 14 residues. Trimming removed 8 bases from V and 4 bases from J; junction bases left unmatched: 7. Germline values: CDR1 MNHNY, CDR2 SVGAGI (reference sequence). DNA of the CDR3: TGTGCCAGCCTAAGTAGCGGGATGTACAATGAGCAGTTCTTC. This codes for CASLSSGMYNEQFF.